This entry features one T cell receptor beta chain sequence. Its cognate antigen has yet to be identified. Base-call qualities are not available, and no considerably larger clone is one nucleotide away. The sample is drawn from a study of T-cell reconstitution after alpha-beta-depleted transplantation in children (dated by TCRdb to about 2016). Regarding the research as a whole: Using TCR repertoire profiling, the study followed T-cell immune reconstitution in a quantitative way in children after TCRalphabeta/CD19-depleted allogeneic hematopoietic cell transplantation.

To prepare the library, PCR was applied. The sequencing machine was an Illumina HiSeq 2500. Molecular barcoding was employed in the preparation of TCR libraries, with unique molecular identifiers being used to normalize TCRbeta repertoire quantification. TCRdb trimmed the raw reads at Q25, called clones with MiXCR and kept productive beta chains. Rows merge per CDR3 protein into single entries with the most common DNA and genes. Across this sample there are 300,000 to 400,000 distinct CDR3 sequences, with about an eighth seen only once. Of the sample, around 4.1% falls within the top ten clones. The specimen comprised PBMCs, sampled from the stem cell graft. This receptor was identified in a human donor who donated a stem cell graft to a child with Fanconi anemia.

The CDR3 here reads CASSLPLPASQGTTVGYTF. The nucleotide sequence is TGTGCCAGCAGCTTACCACTACCTGCATCGCAGGGGACGACAGTTGGCTACACCTTC. Recombination joined TRBV11-1 with TRBJ1-2; the best D guess is TRBD1, with 6 bases matching. V and J lose 2 bases and 7 bases, and a span of 29 bases separates them. The germline V gene (reference sequence) provides CDR1 SGHAT and CDR2 FQDESV. The CDR3 runs 19 amino acids, cysteine and phenylalanine included. Of all the DNA, just the CDR3 is kept, 57 bases in frame from base 1.